The sequence of this T cell receptor beta chain was determined in a study of blood T cell repertoires in COVID-19 (dated by TCRdb to 2019 to 2021). Turning to the overall study: The collaborator samples originated in the United States, Italy and Spain and spanned the acute and convalescent phases of COVID-19. The material from the prospective study consisted of cDNA or gDNA derived from T cells, B-cell-depleted T cells, or PBMCs. Deeply sampled blood TCRbeta repertoires from subjects exposed to, actively infected with, or recovered from COVID-19 were included in the dataset. The repertoires were released in a freely available public database meant as a resource for research on the immune response to SARS-CoV-2. The samples were drawn from the first 160 participants of the ongoing ImmuneRACE study and from 1,254 subjects provided by 6 global collaborators. Sample metadata almost always included a de-identified subject ID, COVID-19 status, age in years and sex. HLA class I and class II types, where available, came from metadata supplied by the sample provider rather than from assay-based typing.

The immunoSEQ Assay, a bias-controlled multiplex PCR, was used to amplify TCRbeta CDR3 regions from genomic DNA. On the study's bioinformatics: Within the assay, amplification of reference gene primers was used to estimate how many nucleated cells each sample contained. To quantify the absolute abundance of each unique TCRbeta CDR3 rearrangement, sequence reads were collapsed and filtered. For each sample, productive Simpson clonality was calculated as the square root of Simpson's diversity index over productive rearrangements. Sourced from immuneACCESS, this table was stored by TCRdb with only in-frame sequences that have V and J called. A share of the clones is absent; for the studies checked, an unresolved V gene accounts for under half, and the remainder has no known explanation. V, J and clone size reflect that table, while D and trimming were determined from the DNA. Recorded for this sample are over 350,000 clones; 87% of them occurred a single time. The ten largest make up roughly 1.9% of the sample.

CDR1 and CDR2 are read off the germline V gene as SNHLY and FYNNEI. Relative to germline, V is missing 9 bases and J is missing 2 bases, with 4 bases of the junction outside any gene match. Spanning cysteine to phenylalanine, the CDR3 consists of 13 amino acids. Just the 39-base CDR3 DNA is kept, in frame starting at base 1. In the case of this clone: Its antigen remains unidentified. No qualities accompany the bases; no much larger clone lies one base away.

On the study overall, not on this receptor specifically: The amount of clinical and demographic metadata varied by source and participant and was provided uncurated.

Participants in the prospective study were enrolled through a virtual design, were aged roughly 18 to 90 years, and lived in roughly 24 United States geographic areas. Cohort assignment in the prospective study relied on participant-reported clinical history from a screening survey and a study questionnaire. Mobile phlebotomists in the prospective study collected whole blood, serum and a nasopharyngeal or oropharyngeal swab from every participant. Prospective study participants could optionally give additional blood draws and questionnaires over an approximately 2-month period. Prospective study blood samples were shipped either frozen or at room temperature before DNA extraction.

The receptor comes from a woman aged 18-30 years with acute COVID-19. Input material: PBMCs or T cells enriched from blood (not recorded which). The chain links TRBV2 with TRBJ2-1; the central 7 bases match TRBD2. DNA sequence: TGTGCCAGTGCTCGGGAGGCCTACAATGAGCAGTTCTTC. Translation gives CASAREAYNEQFF.